The present TCR beta chain was sequenced within a study of shared clonotypes between healthy human individuals. Study outcomes and limitations: Limited genetic and exposure-history diversity came from having few donors. Memory subsets generally showed lower estimated richness than naive subsets.

From germline, CDR1 is MDHEN and CDR2 SYDVKM. Unmatched junction bases numbered 6, after V lost 6 bases and J lost 5 bases. The CDR3 extends over 13 amino acids. A CD45RA-negative memory subset and a CD45RA+ naive subset were separated from the CD4+ cells. To note about this clone: Its antigen is as yet unknown.

The repertoire was sequenced with immunoSEQ multiplex PCR; TCRdb's copy has only in-frame clones and lacks some. The repertoire holds 2 million to 2.5 million clones, with 80% to 95% as singletons. Sequencing was performed on naive CD4+ T cells from PBMCs. Subset: CD45RA+ positively selected. This TCR came from a man younger than 35 in good health. Some clones in this sample may be carry-over from other donors' samples. The chain carries TRBV28 and TRBJ2-7, with 8 nucleotides matching TRBD1. The CDR3 sequence is CASSIRGQDEQYF. CDR3 bases: TGTGCCAGCAGCATCAGGGGGCAGGACGAGCAGTACTTC.